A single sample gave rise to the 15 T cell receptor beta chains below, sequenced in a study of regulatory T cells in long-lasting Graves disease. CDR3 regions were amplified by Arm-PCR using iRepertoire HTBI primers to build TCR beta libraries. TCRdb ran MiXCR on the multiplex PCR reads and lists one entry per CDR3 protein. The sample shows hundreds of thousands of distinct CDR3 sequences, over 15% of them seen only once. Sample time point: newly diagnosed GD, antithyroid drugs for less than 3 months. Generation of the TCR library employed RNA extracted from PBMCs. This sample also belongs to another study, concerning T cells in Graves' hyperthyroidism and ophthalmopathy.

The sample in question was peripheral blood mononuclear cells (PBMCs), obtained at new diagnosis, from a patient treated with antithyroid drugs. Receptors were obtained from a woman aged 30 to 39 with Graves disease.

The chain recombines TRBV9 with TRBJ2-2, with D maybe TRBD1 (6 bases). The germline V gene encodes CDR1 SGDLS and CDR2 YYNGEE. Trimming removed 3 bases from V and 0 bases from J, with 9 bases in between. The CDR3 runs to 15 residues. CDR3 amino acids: CASSGEGANTGELFF. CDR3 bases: TGTGCCAGCAGCGGTGAGGGGGCGAACACCGGGGAGCTGTTTTTT. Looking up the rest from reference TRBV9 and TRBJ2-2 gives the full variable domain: DSGVTQTPKHLITATGQRVTLRCSPRSGDLSVYWYQQSLDQGLQFLIQYYNGEERAKGNILERFSAQQFPDLHSELNLSSLELGDSALYFCASSGEGANTGELFFGEGSRLTVL.

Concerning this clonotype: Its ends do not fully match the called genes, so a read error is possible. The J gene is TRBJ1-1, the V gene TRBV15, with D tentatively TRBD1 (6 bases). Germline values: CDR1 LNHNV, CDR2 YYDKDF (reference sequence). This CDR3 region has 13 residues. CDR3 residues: CVTSRGMTGEAFF. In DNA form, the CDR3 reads TGTGTCACCAGCAGGGGCATGACAGGTGAAGCTTTCTTT.

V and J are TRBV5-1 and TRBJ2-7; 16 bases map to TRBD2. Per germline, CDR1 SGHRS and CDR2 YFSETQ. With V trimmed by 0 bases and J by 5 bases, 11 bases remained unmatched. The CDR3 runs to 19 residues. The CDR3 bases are TGCGCCAGCAGCTTGGGACCGGGACTAGCGGGAGGGCCAAGCCACGAGCAGTACTTC. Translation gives CASSLGPGLAGGPSHEQYF.

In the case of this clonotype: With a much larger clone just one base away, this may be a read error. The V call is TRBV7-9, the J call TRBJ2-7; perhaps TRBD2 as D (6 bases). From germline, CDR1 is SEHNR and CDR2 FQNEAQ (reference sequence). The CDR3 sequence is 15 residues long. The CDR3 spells CVSSLDGGLDYEQYF. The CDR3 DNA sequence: TGTGTCAGCAGCTTAGACGGGGGACTCGACTACGAGCAGTACTTC. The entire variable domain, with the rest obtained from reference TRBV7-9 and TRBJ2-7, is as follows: DTGVSQNPRHKITKRGQNVTFRCDPISEHNRLYWYRQTLGQGPEFLTYFQNEAQLEKSRLLSDRFSAERPKGSFSTLEIQRTEQGDSAMYLCVSSLDGGLDYEQYFGPGTRLTVT.

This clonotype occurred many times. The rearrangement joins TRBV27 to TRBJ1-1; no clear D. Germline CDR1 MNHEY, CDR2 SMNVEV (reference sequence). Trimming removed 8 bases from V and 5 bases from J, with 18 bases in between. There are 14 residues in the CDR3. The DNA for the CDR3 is TGTGCCAGCGAGGGAGGCCAAGCGAGGACTGAAGCTTTCTTT. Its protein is CASEGGQARTEAFF.

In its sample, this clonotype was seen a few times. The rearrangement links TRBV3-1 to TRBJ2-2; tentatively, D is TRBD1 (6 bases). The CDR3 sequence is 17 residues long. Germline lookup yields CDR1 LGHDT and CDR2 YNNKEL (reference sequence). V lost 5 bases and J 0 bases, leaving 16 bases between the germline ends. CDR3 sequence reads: CASSGRTDYPNTGELFF. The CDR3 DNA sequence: TGTGCCAGCAGCGGACGGACAGATTACCCGAACACCGGGGAGCTGTTTTTT.

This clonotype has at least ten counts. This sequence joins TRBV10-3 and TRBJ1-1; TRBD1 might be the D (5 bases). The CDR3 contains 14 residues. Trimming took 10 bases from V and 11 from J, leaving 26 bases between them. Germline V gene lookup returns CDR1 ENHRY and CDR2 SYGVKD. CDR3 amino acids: CATRGDSNSLLAFF. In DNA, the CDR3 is TGTGCCACCCGTGGGGACTCTAACTCTCTTCTGGCTTTCTTT.

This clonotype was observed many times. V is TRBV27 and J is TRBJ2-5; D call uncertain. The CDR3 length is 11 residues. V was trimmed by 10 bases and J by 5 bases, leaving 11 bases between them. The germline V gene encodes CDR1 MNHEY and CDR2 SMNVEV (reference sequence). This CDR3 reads CATMMGETQYF. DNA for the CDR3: TGTGCCACCATGATGGGGGAGACCCAGTACTTC.

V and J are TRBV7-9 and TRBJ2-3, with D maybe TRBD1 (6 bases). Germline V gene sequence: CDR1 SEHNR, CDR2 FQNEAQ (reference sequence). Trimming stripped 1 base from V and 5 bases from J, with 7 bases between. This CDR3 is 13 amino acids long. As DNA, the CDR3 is TGTGCCAGCAGCTTAGTACAGGGAGATACGCAGTATTTT. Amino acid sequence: CASSLVQGDTQYF.

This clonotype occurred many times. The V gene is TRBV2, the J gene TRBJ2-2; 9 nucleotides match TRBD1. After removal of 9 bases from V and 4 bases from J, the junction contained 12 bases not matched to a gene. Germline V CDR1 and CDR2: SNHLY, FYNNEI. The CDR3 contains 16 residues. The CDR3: CASISNRGLSTGELFF. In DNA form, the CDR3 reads TGTGCCAGTATATCGAACAGGGGGCTCAGCACCGGGGAGCTGTTTTTT.

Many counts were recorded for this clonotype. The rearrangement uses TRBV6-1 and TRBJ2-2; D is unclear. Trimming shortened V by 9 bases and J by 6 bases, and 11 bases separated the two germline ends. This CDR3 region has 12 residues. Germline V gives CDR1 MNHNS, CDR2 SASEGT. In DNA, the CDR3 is TGTGCCAGTACTTTTTGGTCCGGGGAGCTGTTTTTT. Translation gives CASTFWSGELFF.

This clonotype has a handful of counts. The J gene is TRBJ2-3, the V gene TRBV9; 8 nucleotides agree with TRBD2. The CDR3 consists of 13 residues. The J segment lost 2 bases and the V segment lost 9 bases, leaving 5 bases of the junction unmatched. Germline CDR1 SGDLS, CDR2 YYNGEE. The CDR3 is CANASGFTDTQYF. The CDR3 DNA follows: TGTGCCAACGCTAGCGGGTTCACAGATACGCAGTATTTT.

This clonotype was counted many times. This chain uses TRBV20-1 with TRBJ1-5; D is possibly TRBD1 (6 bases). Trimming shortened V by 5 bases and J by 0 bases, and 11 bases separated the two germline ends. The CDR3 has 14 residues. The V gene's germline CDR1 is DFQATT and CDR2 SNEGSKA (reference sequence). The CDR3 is CSAGRGFSNQPQHF. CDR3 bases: TGCAGTGCTGGAAGGGGGTTTAGCAATCAGCCCCAGCATTTT.

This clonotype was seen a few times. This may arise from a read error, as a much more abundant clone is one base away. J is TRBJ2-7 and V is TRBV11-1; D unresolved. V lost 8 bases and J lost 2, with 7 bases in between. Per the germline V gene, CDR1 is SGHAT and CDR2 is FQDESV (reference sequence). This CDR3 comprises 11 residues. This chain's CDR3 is CASASPYEQYF. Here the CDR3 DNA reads TGTGCCAGCGCGAGCCCCTACGAGCAGTACTTC.

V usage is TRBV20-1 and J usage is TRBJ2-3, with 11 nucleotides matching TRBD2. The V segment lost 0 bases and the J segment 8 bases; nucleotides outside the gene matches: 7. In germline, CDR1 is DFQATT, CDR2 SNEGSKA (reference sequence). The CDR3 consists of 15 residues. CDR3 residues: CSAREPGLAEFTQYF. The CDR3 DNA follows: TGCAGTGCTAGAGAACCGGGACTAGCGGAGTTTACGCAGTATTTT.